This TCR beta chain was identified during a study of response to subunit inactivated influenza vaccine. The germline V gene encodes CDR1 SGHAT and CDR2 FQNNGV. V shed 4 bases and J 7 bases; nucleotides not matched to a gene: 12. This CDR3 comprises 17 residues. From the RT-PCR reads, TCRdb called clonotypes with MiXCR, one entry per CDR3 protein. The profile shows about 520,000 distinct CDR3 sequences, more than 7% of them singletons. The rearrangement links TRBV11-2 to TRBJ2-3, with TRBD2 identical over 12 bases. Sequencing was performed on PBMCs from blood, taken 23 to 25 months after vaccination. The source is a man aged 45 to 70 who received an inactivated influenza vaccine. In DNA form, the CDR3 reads TGTGCCAGCAGCTCGTTGACTAGCGGGGGCGGGATGTATACGCAGTATTTT. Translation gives CASSSLTSGGGMYTQYF.